This T cell receptor (beta chain) was found in a study of blood T cells in healthy people across ages. From germline, CDR1 is GTSNPN and CDR2 SVGIG (reference sequence). The CDR3 consists of 12 residues. The V end lost 3 bases, the J end lost 9 bases, and 12 bases lay between the germline ends. The authors ran a second PCR of roughly 6 to 12 cycles using a sample-barcoded 5' primer and a J-beta primer mix. A single record per CDR3 protein comes from TCRdb applying MiXCR to the 5' RACE reads. This table holds around 400,000 distinct CDR3 sequences, over 45% found once. The sample taken for sequencing was blood. The receptor was isolated from a man in his sixties in good health. The V and J genes are TRBV30 and TRBJ2-1; perhaps TRBD2 as D (6 bases). The CDR3 DNA sequence: TGTGCCTGGAGGGAGGGGATTAGTGAGCAGTTCTTC. Its translation: CAWREGISEQFF.